This entry describes one T cell receptor beta chain. No cognate antigen has been identified for it. No quality values exist for individual bases; no much larger clone is one base distant. The sample comes from a study of patients and donors after allogeneic stem cell transplantation (dated by TCRdb to between 2020 and 2021). Preparation of the library involved RT-PCR. TCRdb records NextSeq 550 as the sequencer. Through fastp at Q25 and MiXCR, TCRdb rebuilt clones from the public reads, retaining in-frame beta chains. Rows matching on CDR3 protein sequence are summarized as one entry with the most common DNA and genes. The sample yields about 230,000 distinct CDR3 sequences; roughly an eighth were counted once. In total, the top ten clones hold around a tenth of the sample. CDR1 is given as DFQATT and CDR2 as SNEGSKA, both from the germline V gene (reference sequence). V lost 5 bases and J lost 5 bases; the stretch between them is 18 bases long. Including cysteine and phenylalanine, the CDR3 has 14 amino acids. Only the CDR3 portion is preserved as DNA: 42 bases, with reading frame beginning at the first base.

Material for sequencing was blood, either unsorted or a sorted T cell fraction (not recorded which). The source is a human donor who was either an allogeneic HSCT recipient or a stem cell or donor lymphocyte infusion donor (not recorded which). It is not recorded whose cells these are; they may come from a transplant donor. This chain joins TRBV20-1 to TRBJ2-5; the D region possibly corresponds to TRBD2 (6 bases align). The DNA reads TGCAGTGCTTGCCGGGACGGACTACAGGAGACCCAGTACTTC. It encodes CSACRDGLQETQYF.